The rows below give T cell receptor beta chains drawn from one sample of a study of spatial heterogeneity in lung cancer. TCRdb reprocessed the 5' RACE reads with MiXCR, giving one entry per CDR3 protein. The sample contains about 85,000 distinct CDR3 sequences, around 21% of which appear only once. The starting material was PBMCs, obtained at surgery. These TCRs come from a male donor with early-stage non-small cell lung cancer. The CDR3 runs from the conserved cysteine through the conserved F or W. Expanded clones are given a class, and other clones once, few, many or no size at all.

>TRBJ1-2|many|TRBV28
CASSLPQGRQSFNYGYTF
>TRBJ1-3|few|TRBV6-6
CASSYSLLQSSGNTIYF
>TRBJ2-7|-|TRBV7-2
CASSLRTSGGYEQYF
>TRBJ2-3|-|TRBV7-9
CASSQGGKRDTQYF
>TRBJ2-5|-|TRBV24-1
CASLTSAFQETQYF
>TRBJ2-3|-|TRBV11-3
CASSLEGGTSTDTQYF
>TRBJ2-7|few|TRBV4-3
CASSQLSTGSYEQYF
>TRBJ1-3|-|TRBV4-2
CASSQDLQSSSGNTIYF
>TRBJ2-7|few|TRBV28
CASRISGVREQYF
>TRBJ2-1|-|TRBV19
CASSLRPGQGARGEQFF
>TRBJ2-7|-|TRBV28
CASGLAGSYEQYF
>TRBJ1-2|few|TRBV4-1
CASSQDTTVFPLYGYTF
>TRBJ2-3|few|TRBV3-1
CASSHRSGGSTDTQYF
>TRBJ1-4|-|TRBV11-3
CASSLEGQGSSEKLFF
>TRBJ2-7|-|TRBV20-1
CSARGDRYEQYF
>TRBJ1-2|few|TRBV28
CASNRLHNYGYTF
>TRBJ2-5|-|TRBV29-1
CSVESGREETQYF
>TRBJ2-5|-|TRBV5-1
CASSWGQGETQYF
>TRBJ2-6|-|TRBV24-1
CATSEPGANVLTF
>TRBJ1-5|few|TRBV10-3
CAAGGGNSNQPQHF
>TRBJ1-2|-|TRBV24-1
CATSDSDRANYGYTF
>TRBJ1-5|many|TRBV20-1
CSASKPWGGGNQPQHF
>TRBJ2-1|-|TRBV5-1
CASSVISPADNEQFF
>TRBJ1-1|-|TRBV5-6
CASSRYSDNTEAFF
>TRBJ2-1|-|TRBV24-1
CATSGSEPSSYNEQFF
>TRBJ2-3|-|TRBV5-5
CASSLWGGITDTQYF
>TRBJ2-7|-|TRBV12-3/TRBV12-4
CASRLGQSYEQYF
>TRBJ2-3|-|TRBV7-3
CASSLSTTDTQYF
>TRBJ2-2|-|TRBV19
CASRQSRVPGELFF
>TRBJ1-6|-|TRBV29-1
CSAIFTGSSYNSPLHF
>TRBJ2-1|few|TRBV3-1
CASSRRLADGVEQFF
>TRBJ2-3|few|TRBV21-1
CASSTGGYSTDTQYF
>TRBJ2-1|-|TRBV15
CATSSGGYNEQFF
>TRBJ2-4|-|TRBV28
CASTTAGLTKNIQYF
>TRBJ2-3|few|TRBV5-1
CASSLWEPDTQYF